Given below is one T cell receptor beta chain in context. The sample contains more than one DNA sequence encoding this CDR3. The sample originates from a study of blood T cell repertoires in COVID-19. CDR1 is SEHNR, CDR2 FQNEAQ, per germline (reference sequence). The CDR3 runs 12 residues. V was pared by 4 bases and J by 3 bases, with 6 bases between. Here immunoSEQ multiplex PCR was the method, and the copy in TCRdb shows in-frame clones only, minus some. In the table there are hundreds of thousands of clones, more than 75% of which are singletons. This chain connects TRBV7-9 to TRBJ1-1; D is unclear. Material for sequencing was peripheral blood. This receptor was taken from a woman aged 60-70 years with active or convalescent COVID-19. CDR3 region: CASSSRDTEAFF. In DNA, the CDR3 is TGTGCCAGCAGCTCCCGGGACACTGAAGCTTTCTTT.